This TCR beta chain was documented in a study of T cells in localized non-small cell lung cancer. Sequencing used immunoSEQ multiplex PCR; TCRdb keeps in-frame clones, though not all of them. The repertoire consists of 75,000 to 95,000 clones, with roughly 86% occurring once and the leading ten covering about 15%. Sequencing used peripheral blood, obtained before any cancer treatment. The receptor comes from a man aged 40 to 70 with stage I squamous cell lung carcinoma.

The CDR3 sequence is CASSDRTRAPLHF. Here the CDR3 DNA reads TGTGCCAGCAGTGACCGGACAAGAGCACCCCTCCACTTT. The genes are TRBV25-1 and TRBJ1-6; D is perhaps TRBD1 (5 bases). With 3 bases removed from V and 11 bases from J, the gap between germline ends came to 11 bases. The CDR3 length is 13 residues. Germline CDR1 MGHDK, CDR2 SYGVNS.